This T cell receptor (beta chain) was recovered during a study of shared clonotypes between healthy human individuals. Deletions cut 2 bases from V and 6 bases from J, with 14 bases between. This CDR3 comprises 14 residues. Germline loops: CDR1 MDHEN, CDR2 SYDVKM. Among the donors, all were Caucasian adults who lived in Nashville, Tennessee. Sequencing used immunoSEQ multiplex PCR; TCRdb keeps in-frame clones, though not all of them. There are about 2.4 million clones in the sample; just over 90% occur only once, and roughly 0.15% lies in the top ten. The chain joins TRBV28 to TRBJ2-7; D uncertain. The TCR was taken from a man between 18 and 29 years old in good health. Sequencing was performed on naive CD4+ T cells sorted from blood. Subset defined: CD45RA+ positively selected. Written as DNA, the CDR3 is TGTGCCAGCAGTTTACCGCCCCACGGCAGCGAGCAGTACTTC. This codes for CASSLPPHGSEQYF.